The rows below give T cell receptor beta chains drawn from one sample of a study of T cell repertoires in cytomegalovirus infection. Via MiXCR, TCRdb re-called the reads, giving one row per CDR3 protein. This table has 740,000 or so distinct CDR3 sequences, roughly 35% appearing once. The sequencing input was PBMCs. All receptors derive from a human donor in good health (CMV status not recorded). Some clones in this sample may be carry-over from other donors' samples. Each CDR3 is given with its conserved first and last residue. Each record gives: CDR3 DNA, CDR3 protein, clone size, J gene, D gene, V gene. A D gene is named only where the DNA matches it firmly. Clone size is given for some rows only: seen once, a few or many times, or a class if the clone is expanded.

TGCGCCAGCAGCTTGGCCGTCTCAGGGGGGGAACCCTACGAGCAGTACTTC | CASSLAVSGGEPYEQYF | NA | TRBJ2-7 | NA | TRBV5-1
TGTGCCAGCAGGAACCAACCGGGCCCCGGGCAGGGTACTAATGAAAAACTGTTTTTT | CASRNQPGPGQGTNEKLFF | NA | TRBJ1-4 | NA | TRBV2
TGTGCCAGCAGCTTAGACAGGCAACTCAACTATGGCTACACCTTC | CASSLDRQLNYGYTF | few | TRBJ1-2 | NA | TRBV7-9
TGTGCCAGCAGCTTAGAGGCGGGAGGGAGTTCCTACAATGAGCAGTTCTTC | CASSLEAGGSSYNEQFF | many | TRBJ2-1 | TRBD2 | TRBV7-2
TGTGCCAGCAGCTTGGGGACAGGGAGGAACACCGGGGAGCTGTTTTTT | CASSLGTGRNTGELFF | few | TRBJ2-2 | TRBD1 | TRBV11-3
TGTGCCAGTAGTATAGATCTAAAGACAGCTAGACGAAACTATGGCTACACCTTC | CASSIDLKTARRNYGYTF | few | TRBJ1-2 | NA | TRBV19
TGTGCCAGCAGCTTGTTGCGGGGAGGGTCCTACGAGCAGTACTTC | CASSLLRGGSYEQYF | many | TRBJ2-7 | TRBD2 | TRBV7-8
TGTGCCAGCAGCTTACGGCTCCGGGCACACCGGGAGCGCGACGAGCAGTACTTC | CASSLRLRAHRERDEQYF | many | TRBJ2-7 | NA | TRBV7-2
TGTGCCACCAGTGATTTACGTCGGGAGCATTCCTACAATGAGCAGTTCTTC | CATSDLRREHSYNEQFF | NA | TRBJ2-1 | NA | TRBV24-1
TGTGCCTGGATCCGTCCCTACCGGGACAAGATGAACTACGAGCAGTACTTC | CAWIRPYRDKMNYEQYF | few | TRBJ2-7 | NA | TRBV30